The clone carrying this TCR beta chain showed up many times. Antigen specificity is unknown. This sample stems from a study of breast tumors, draining lymph nodes, adjacent tissues. General study findings and limits: That most tumor T cells come from lymph nodes remained unproven. Compared with basal-like, luminal-like tumors shared significantly more repertoire with nontumor tissue. Tumor TCR diversity was below lymph nodes but above nontumor tissue.

Breast cancer patients provided tissue from their axillary draining lymph nodes. V shed 3 bases and J shed 2 bases, with 11 bases lying between them. Germline V gene lookup returns CDR1 LNHDA and CDR2 SQIVND (reference sequence). The CDR3 totals 15 residues. Using its own MiXCR run on the multiplex PCR reads, TCRdb lists one record per CDR3 protein. Here the sample spans under 150,000 distinct CDR3 sequences, just under 20% being singletons. This clonotype originated in a female donor with breast cancer. Some clones in this sample may be carry-over from other donors' samples. Sequenced: axillary lymph node tissue. The chain carries TRBV19 and TRBJ1-5, with a weak D call TRBD1 (6 bases). The CDR3 spells CASSILGGGNQPQHF. CDR3 DNA: TGTGCCAGTAGTATCCTAGGGGGAGGCAATCAGCCCCAGCATTTT.